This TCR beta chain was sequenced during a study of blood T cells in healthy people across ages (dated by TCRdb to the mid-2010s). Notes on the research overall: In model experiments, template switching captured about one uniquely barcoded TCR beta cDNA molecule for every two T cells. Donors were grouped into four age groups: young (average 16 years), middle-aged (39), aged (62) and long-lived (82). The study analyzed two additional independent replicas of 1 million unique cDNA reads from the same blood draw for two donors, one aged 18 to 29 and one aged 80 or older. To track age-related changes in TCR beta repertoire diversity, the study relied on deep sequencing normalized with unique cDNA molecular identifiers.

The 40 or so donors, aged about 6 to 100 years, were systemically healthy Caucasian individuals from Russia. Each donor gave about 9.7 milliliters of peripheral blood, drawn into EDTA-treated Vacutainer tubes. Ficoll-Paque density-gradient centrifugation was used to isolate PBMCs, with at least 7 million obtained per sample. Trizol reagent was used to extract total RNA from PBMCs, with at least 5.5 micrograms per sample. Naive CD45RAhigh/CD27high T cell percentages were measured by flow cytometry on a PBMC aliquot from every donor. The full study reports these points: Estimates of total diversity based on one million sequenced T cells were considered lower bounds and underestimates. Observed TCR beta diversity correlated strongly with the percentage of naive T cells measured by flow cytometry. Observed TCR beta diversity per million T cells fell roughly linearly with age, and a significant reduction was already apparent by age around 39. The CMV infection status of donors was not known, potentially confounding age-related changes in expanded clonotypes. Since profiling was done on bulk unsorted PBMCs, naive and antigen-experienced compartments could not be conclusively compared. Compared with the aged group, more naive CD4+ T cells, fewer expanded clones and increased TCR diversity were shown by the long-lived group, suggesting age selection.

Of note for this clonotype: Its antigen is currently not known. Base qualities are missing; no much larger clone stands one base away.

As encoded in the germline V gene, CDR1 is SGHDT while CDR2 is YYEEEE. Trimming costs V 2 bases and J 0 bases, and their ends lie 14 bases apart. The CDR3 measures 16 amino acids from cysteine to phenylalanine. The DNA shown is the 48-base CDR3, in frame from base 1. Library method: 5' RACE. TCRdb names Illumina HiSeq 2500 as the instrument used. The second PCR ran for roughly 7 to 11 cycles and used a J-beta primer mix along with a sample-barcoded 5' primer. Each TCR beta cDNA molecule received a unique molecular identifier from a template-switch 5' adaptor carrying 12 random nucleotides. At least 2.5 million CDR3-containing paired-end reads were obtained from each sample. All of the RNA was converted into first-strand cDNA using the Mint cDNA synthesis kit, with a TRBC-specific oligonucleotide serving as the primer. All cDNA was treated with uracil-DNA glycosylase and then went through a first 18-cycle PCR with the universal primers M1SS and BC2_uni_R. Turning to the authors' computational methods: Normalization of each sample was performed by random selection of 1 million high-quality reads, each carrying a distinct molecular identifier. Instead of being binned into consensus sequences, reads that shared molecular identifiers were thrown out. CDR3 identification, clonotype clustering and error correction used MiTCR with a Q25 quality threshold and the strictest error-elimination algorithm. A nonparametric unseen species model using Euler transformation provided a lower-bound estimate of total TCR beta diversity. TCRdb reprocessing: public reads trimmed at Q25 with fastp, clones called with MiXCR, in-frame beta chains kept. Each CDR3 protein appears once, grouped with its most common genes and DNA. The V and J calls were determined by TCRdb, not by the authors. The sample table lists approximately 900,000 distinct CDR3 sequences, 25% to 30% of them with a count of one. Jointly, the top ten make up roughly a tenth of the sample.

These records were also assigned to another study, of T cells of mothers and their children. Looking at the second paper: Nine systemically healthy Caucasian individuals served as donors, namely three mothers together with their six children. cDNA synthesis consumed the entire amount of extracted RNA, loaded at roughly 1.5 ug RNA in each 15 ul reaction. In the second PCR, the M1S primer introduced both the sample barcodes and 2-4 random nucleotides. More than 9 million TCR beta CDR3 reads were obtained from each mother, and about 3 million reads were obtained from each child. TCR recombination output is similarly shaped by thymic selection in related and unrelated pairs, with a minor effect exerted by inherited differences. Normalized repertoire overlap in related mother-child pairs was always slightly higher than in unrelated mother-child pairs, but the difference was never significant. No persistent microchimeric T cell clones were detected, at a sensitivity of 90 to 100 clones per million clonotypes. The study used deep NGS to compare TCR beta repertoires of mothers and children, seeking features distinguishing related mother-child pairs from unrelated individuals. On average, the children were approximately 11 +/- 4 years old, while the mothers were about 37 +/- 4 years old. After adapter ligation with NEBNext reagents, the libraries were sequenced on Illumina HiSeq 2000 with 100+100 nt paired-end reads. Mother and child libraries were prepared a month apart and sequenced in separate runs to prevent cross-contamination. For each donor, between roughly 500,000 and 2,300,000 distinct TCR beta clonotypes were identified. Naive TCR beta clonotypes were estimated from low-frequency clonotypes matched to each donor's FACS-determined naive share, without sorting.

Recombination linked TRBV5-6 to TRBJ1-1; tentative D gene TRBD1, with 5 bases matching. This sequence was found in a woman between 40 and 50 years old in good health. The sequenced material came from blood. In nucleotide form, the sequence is TGTGCCAGCAGCTTTTTCCGAGGGGAAGTGAACACTGAAGCTTTCTTT. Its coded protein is CASSFFRGEVNTEAFF.